This is a list of T cell receptor beta chains from one sample in a study of early T cells in non-severe SARS-CoV-2 infection. TCRdb reprocessed the 5' RACE reads with MiXCR, giving one entry per CDR3 protein. Of about 30,000 distinct CDR3 sequences in the sample, about 4.9% were seen once. The source material was whole blood, sampled at baseline. These receptors all stem from an adult who was a healthcare worker with PCR-confirmed SARS-CoV-2 infection or an uninfected control (not recorded which). Both conserved end residues are part of each CDR3. The D gene is left open where the match is weak. Size tells how often a clone was seen (once, few, many) or the class of an expanded clone, and some rows leave it out.

j_gene | d_gene | v_gene | abundance | CDR3aa | CDR3nt
TRBJ2-5 | . | TRBV9 | . | CASSDGQETQYF | TGTGCCAGCAGCGACGGACAAGAGACCCAGTACTTC
TRBJ1-5 | . | TRBV10-3 | many | CAISESWAGDQPQHF | TGTGCCATCAGTGAGTCGTGGGCGGGGGATCAGCCCCAGCATTTT
TRBJ1-5 | . | TRBV28 | . | CASSLNTAGISNQPQHF | TGTGCCAGCAGTTTAAATACGGCAGGGATATCCAATCAGCCCCAGCATTTT
TRBJ1-2 | . | TRBV4-1 | . | CASSQDPESYGYTF | TGCGCCAGCAGCCAAGATCCGGAGAGCTATGGCTACACCTTC
TRBJ2-5 | . | TRBV29-1 | many | CSVVGSVIPHKETQYF | TGCAGCGTTGTGGGATCTGTGATCCCCCACAAAGAGACCCAGTACTTC
TRBJ2-3 | TRBD2 | TRBV20-1 | . | CSASVLAGGTDTQYF | TGCAGTGCTAGCGTGTTAGCGGGGGGCACAGATACGCAGTATTTT
TRBJ1-6 | TRBD1 | TRBV12-3/TRBV12-4 | many | CASSSGGASSPLHF | TGTGCCAGCAGTTCAGGGGGGGCGAGTTCACCCCTCCACTTT
TRBJ2-7 | . | TRBV12-3/TRBV12-4 | many | CASSLLGAYEQYF | TGTGCCAGCAGTTTACTAGGCGCCTACGAGCAGTACTTC
TRBJ1-3 | . | TRBV6-5 | many | CASGSYVLSGNTIYF | TGTGCCAGCGGGAGTTACGTCCTTTCTGGAAACACCATATATTTT
TRBJ2-3 | . | TRBV27 | few | CASSLSAGTQYF | TGTGCCAGCAGTTTATCGGCGGGTACGCAGTATTTT
TRBJ2-7 | TRBD2 | TRBV19 | many | CASSLGLAASYEQYF | TGTGCCAGTAGCCTCGGGCTAGCGGCGTCCTACGAGCAGTACTTC
TRBJ2-5 | TRBD1 | TRBV7-3 | . | CASSLNRGPQYF | TGTGCCAGCAGCTTAAACAGGGGTCCCCAGTACTTC
TRBJ1-1 | . | TRBV20-1 | many | CSARVMAGVGTEAFF | TGCAGTGCTAGAGTGATGGCCGGGGTGGGCACTGAAGCTTTCTTT
TRBJ2-3 | . | TRBV7-2 | many | CASSFFRGGTDTQYF | TGTGCCAGCAGTTTTTTTAGGGGTGGCACAGATACGCAGTATTTT
TRBJ2-3 | TRBD2 | TRBV20-1 | medium-sized | CSARDRLAGSDTQYF | TGCAGTGCTAGAGATCGCCTAGCGGGCTCAGATACGCAGTATTTT
TRBJ2-2 | . | TRBV6-5 | many | CASMGGGGELFF | TGTGCCAGCATGGGGGGAGGCGGGGAGCTGTTTTTT
TRBJ2-2 | . | TRBV6-2/TRBV6-3 | many | CASSYQYTGELFF | TGTGCCAGCAGTTATCAGTACACCGGGGAGCTGTTTTTT
TRBJ1-1 | . | TRBV6-5 | many | CASSGTNTEAFF | TGTGCCAGCTCGGGAACGAACACTGAAGCTTTCTTT
TRBJ2-7 | . | TRBV7-9 | many | CASSRTYEQYF | TGTGCCAGCAGCCGCACCTACGAGCAGTACTTC
TRBJ2-7 | TRBD2 | TRBV6-2/TRBV6-3 | many | CASRYDRGVRESYEQYF | TGTGCCAGCAGATACGATCGGGGGGTGAGGGAGTCCTACGAGCAGTACTTC
TRBJ2-2 | . | TRBV7-8 | many | CASSGSTGTSTGELFF | TGTGCCAGCAGCGGTAGTACTGGGACCTCCACCGGGGAGCTGTTTTTT
TRBJ1-5 | TRBD1 | TRBV20-1 | many | CSARDPTGGQPQHF | TGCAGTGCTAGAGACCCTACAGGGGGCCAGCCCCAGCATTTT
TRBJ2-7 | . | TRBV11-3 | many | CASSRIRSSYEQYF | TGTGCCAGCAGTCGAATCAGGAGCTCCTACGAGCAGTACTTC
TRBJ1-2 | TRBD1 | TRBV18 | many | CASSPPGQQKSYTF | TGTGCCAGCTCACCACCGGGACAGCAAAAGAGCTACACCTTC
TRBJ2-2 | TRBD2 | TRBV12-3/TRBV12-4 | many | CASSIPGLAVTGELFF | TGTGCCAGCAGCATACCGGGACTAGCCGTCACCGGGGAGCTGTTTTTT
TRBJ2-1 | . | TRBV24-1 | . | CATSDLQAVYNEQFF | TGTGCCACCAGTGATTTGCAGGCTGTATACAATGAGCAGTTCTTC
TRBJ2-6 | . | TRBV2 | many | CASSSPASAGANVLTF | TGTGCCAGCAGTAGTCCAGCTAGCGCTGGGGCCAACGTCCTGACTTTC
TRBJ2-7 | . | TRBV19 | many | CASSSVPDYEQYF | TGTGCCAGTAGTTCCGTGCCCGACTACGAGCAGTACTTC
TRBJ2-5 | TRBD2 | TRBV10-3 | few | CAIRTGTSGGNYQETQYF | TGTGCCATCAGAACCGGGACTAGCGGGGGCAACTACCAAGAGACCCAGTACTTC